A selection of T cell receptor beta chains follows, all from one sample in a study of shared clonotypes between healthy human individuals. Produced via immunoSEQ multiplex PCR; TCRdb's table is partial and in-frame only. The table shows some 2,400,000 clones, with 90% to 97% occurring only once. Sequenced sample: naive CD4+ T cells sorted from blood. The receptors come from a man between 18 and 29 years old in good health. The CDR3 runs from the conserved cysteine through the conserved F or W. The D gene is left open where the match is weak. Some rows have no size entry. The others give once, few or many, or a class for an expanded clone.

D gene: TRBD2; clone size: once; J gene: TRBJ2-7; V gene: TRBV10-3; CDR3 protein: CAISEDPGGFYEQYF; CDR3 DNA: TGTGCCATCAGTGAAGACCCGGGGGGGTTCTACGAGCAGTACTTC
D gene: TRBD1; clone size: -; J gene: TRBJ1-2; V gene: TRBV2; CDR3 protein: CASTDGTAPTSFAF; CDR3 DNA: TGTGCCAGCACGGACGGGACAGCCCCTACCTCCTTCGCCTTC
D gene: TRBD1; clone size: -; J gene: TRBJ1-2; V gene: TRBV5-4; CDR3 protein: CASSIDPGGAEGYTF; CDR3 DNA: TGTGCCAGCAGCATAGATCCAGGGGGGGCAGAAGGCTACACCTTC
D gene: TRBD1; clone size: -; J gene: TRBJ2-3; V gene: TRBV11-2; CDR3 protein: CASSTPMDRVPDTQYF; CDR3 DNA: TGTGCCAGCAGCACACCCATGGACAGGGTACCAGATACGCAGTATTTT
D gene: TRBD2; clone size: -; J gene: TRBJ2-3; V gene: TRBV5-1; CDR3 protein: CASSPGGTDTQYF; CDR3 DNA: TGCGCCAGCAGCCCGGGAGGGACAGATACGCAGTATTTT
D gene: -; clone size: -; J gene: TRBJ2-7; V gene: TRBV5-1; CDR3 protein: CASSREPGPGAYEQYF; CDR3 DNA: TGCGCCAGCAGCCGAGAGCCGGGACCGGGGGCCTACGAGCAGTACTTC
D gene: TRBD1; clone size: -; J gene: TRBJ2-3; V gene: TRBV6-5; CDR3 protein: CASSYADRKDTQYF; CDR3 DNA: TGTGCCAGCAGTTATGCGGACAGGAAGGATACGCAGTATTTT
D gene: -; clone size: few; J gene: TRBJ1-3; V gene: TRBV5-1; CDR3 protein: CASSLEGSSGNTIYF; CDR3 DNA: TGCGCCAGCAGCTTGGAGGGAAGCTCTGGAAACACCATATATTTT
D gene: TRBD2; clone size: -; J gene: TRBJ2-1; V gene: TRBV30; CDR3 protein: CAWSVPAAGRYNEQFF; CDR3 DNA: TGTGCCTGGAGTGTACCGGCAGCGGGAAGGTACAATGAGCAGTTCTTC
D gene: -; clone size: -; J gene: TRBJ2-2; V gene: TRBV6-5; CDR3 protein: CASRSERELFF; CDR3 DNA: TGTGCCAGCAGATCGGAACGGGAGCTGTTTTTT
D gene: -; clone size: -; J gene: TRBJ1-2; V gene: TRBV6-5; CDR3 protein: CASRKALWGYTF; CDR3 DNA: TGTGCCAGCAGAAAGGCTCTCTGGGGCTACACCTTC
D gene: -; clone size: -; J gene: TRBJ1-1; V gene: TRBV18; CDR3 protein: CASSPQGQGNTEAFF; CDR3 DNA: TGTGCCAGCTCACCACAAGGGCAGGGAAACACTGAAGCTTTCTTT
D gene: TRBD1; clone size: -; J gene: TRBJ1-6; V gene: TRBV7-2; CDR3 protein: CASSRQGPSSYNSPLHF; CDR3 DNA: TGTGCCAGCAGCAGACAGGGCCCGAGCTCCTATAATTCACCCCTCCACTTT
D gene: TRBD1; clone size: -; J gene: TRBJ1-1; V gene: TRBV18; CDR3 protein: CASSPTTGGYTEAFF; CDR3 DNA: TGTGCCAGCTCACCTACGACAGGGGGGTACACTGAAGCTTTCTTT
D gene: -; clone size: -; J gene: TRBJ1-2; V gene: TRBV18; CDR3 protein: CASSPPILGHGYTF; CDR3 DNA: TGTGCCAGCTCACCACCTATCTTAGGGCACGGCTACACCTTC
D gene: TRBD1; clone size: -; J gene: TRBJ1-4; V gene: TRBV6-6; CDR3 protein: CASLPGQDEKLFF; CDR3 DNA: TGTGCCTCCCTCCCCGGACAGGATGAAAAACTGTTTTTT
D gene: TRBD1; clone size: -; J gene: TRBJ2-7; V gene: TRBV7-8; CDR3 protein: CASSPGVQTGSSYEQYF; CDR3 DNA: TGTGCCAGCAGCCCAGGGGTTCAGACAGGGTCCTCCTACGAGCAGTACTTC
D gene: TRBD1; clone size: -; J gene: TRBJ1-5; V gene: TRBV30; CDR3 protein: CAWRRDSGGGPQHF; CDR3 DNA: TGTGCCTGGAGGAGGGACAGTGGAGGGGGGCCCCAGCATTTT
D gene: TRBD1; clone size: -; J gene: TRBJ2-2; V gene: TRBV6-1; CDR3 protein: CASRRTGTNTGELFF; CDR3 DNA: TGTGCCAGCAGAAGGACAGGAACGAACACCGGGGAGCTGTTTTTT
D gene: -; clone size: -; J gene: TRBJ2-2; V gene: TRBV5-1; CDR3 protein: CARLRLRFTGELFF; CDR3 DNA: TGCGCCAGGTTAAGGTTAAGGTTCACCGGGGAGCTGTTTTTT